Listed below are T cell receptor beta chains from one sample, sequenced in a study of human T cells and chemical hapten exposure. One entry per CDR3 protein, called by TCRdb with MiXCR from the RACE reads. The table lists 250,000 or so distinct CDR3 sequences, almost 8% of them singletons. The specimen was whole blood, collected in connection with sensitization to the hapten diphenylcyclopropenone (DPC). These receptors originate from a young man with alopecia areata. Some clones in this sample may be carry-over from other donors' samples. CDR3s include the opening cysteine and the closing phenylalanine or tryptophan. Fields, in order: D gene, V gene, clone size, J gene, CDR3 DNA, CDR3 protein. A D gene is named only where the DNA matches it firmly. Only part of the rows carry a size: once, few, many, or a class if the clone is expanded.

NA	TRBV7-9	few	TRBJ2-4	TGTGCCAGCAGCCCAGTTACATCCAAAAACATTCAGTACTTC	CASSPVTSKNIQYF
TRBD1	TRBV6-4	NA	TRBJ2-3	TGTGCCAGCAGTGACGGCGGGACAGGGGACACAGATACGCAGTATTTT	CASSDGGTGDTDTQYF
NA	TRBV18	many	TRBJ1-2	TGTGCCAGCTCTCCCGCGCAGAGACAGGCAGTCGTCTATGGCTACACCTTC	CASSPAQRQAVVYGYTF
NA	TRBV12-5	many	TRBJ2-2	TGTGCTAGTGGTCCAACAGGGCCGAACACCGGGGAGCTGTTTTTT	CASGPTGPNTGELFF
NA	TRBV5-4	NA	TRBJ1-2	TGTGCCAGCAGCCCAACCGGCAGGGCGGCGGACTATGGCTACACCTTC	CASSPTGRAADYGYTF
NA	TRBV28	NA	TRBJ2-4	TGTGCCAGCAGGTCAAGGGGGAGCAAAAACATTCAGTACTTC	CASRSRGSKNIQYF
NA	TRBV14	NA	TRBJ2-7	TGTGCCAGCAGCCTTGTCGGATATAATAGCCACGAGCAGTACTTC	CASSLVGYNSHEQYF
TRBD1	TRBV5-5	NA	TRBJ1-6	TGTGCCAGCAGCTTGGGCGGACAGGGGCTTAGTAATTCACCCCTCCACTTT	CASSLGGQGLSNSPLHF
NA	TRBV3-1	many	TRBJ1-5	TGTGCCAGCAGCCAAGGAAGGGGCCAGCCCCAGCATTTT	CASSQGRGQPQHF
TRBD1	TRBV7-9	few	TRBJ1-2	TGTGCCAGCAGCTTCAACAGGGGATTCACCCCGTTTGAGGGCTACACCTTC	CASSFNRGFTPFEGYTF
NA	TRBV5-6	few	TRBJ1-5	TGTGCCAGCAGCTTCGGGGGGGCCCAGCCCCAGCATTTT	CASSFGGAQPQHF
TRBD2	TRBV28	many	TRBJ2-1	TGTGCCAGCAGTTTATCCAGCGGGGTTCCTGAGCAGTTCTTC	CASSLSSGVPEQFF
TRBD1	TRBV7-2	NA	TRBJ1-1	TGTGCCAGCAGCCAGGACAGGCTCCGTACTGAAGCTTTCTTT	CASSQDRLRTEAFF
NA	TRBV10-3	NA	TRBJ2-7	TGTGCCATCAGTGTAGACGAGATCAGAGTCTACGAGCAGTACTTC	CAISVDEIRVYEQYF
NA	TRBV5-1	few	TRBJ1-2	TGCGCCAGCAGCTTTTCGACAGTGGATGGCTACACCTTC	CASSFSTVDGYTF
NA	TRBV10-2	NA	TRBJ2-3	TGCGCCAGCAAGGGGGGATTCACAGATACGCAGTATTTT	CASKGGFTDTQYF
NA	TRBV4-3	many	TRBJ1-1	TGCGCCAGCAGCCAAGATAGGATCGCAGGTCCTTGGGACACTGAAGCTTTCTTT	CASSQDRIAGPWDTEAFF
TRBD1	TRBV4-1	NA	TRBJ2-1	TGCGCCAGCAGCCGCAGGGACAGGGGAGATGAGCAGTTCTTC	CASSRRDRGDEQFF
NA	TRBV5-4	many	TRBJ2-2	TGTGCCAGCAGCTTGTTGACCGGGGAGCTGTTTTTT	CASSLLTGELFF
NA	TRBV9	few	TRBJ1-1	TGTGCCAGCAGCGTAGAACAACAGATCAACACTGAAGCTTTCTTT	CASSVEQQINTEAFF
TRBD2	TRBV29-1	NA	TRBJ2-1	TGCAGCGCTATACGCGGGACTAGCGGGGCCAATGAGCAGTTCTTC	CSAIRGTSGANEQFF
NA	TRBV4-3	NA	TRBJ1-2	TGCGCCAGCAGCCAAGATAGGCAGGGGCACTATGGCTACACCTTC	CASSQDRQGHYGYTF
NA	TRBV12-3/TRBV12-4	many	TRBJ2-1	TGTGCCAGCAGTTTGAGCAGGCCCTACAATGAGCAGTTCTTC	CASSLSRPYNEQFF
NA	TRBV7-3	few	TRBJ2-1	TGTGCCAGCAGGCCCAGACAGGACTACAATGAGCAGTTCTTC	CASRPRQDYNEQFF
NA	TRBV7-2	few	TRBJ1-4	TGTGCCAGCAGCTTAGTAGTCCCAACAGCAACTAATGAAAAACTGTTTTTT	CASSLVVPTATNEKLFF
TRBD1	TRBV4-1	many	TRBJ2-1	TGCGCCAGCAGCCAAGATCACAGGGGAAATGAGCAGTTCTTC	CASSQDHRGNEQFF
TRBD1	TRBV7-2	few	TRBJ1-5	TGTGCCAGCAGCTTAGCCGGGACAGGAACCTTTCAGCCCCAGCATTTT	CASSLAGTGTFQPQHF
TRBD1	TRBV11-2	few	TRBJ1-2	TGTGCCAGCAGCTGGACCGGGACAGGAGTTGGCTACACCTTC	CASSWTGTGVGYTF
NA	TRBV11-2	NA	TRBJ1-5	TGTGCCAGCAGCCCTAGAGGAACCCAGACAGAGCCCCAGCATTTT	CASSPRGTQTEPQHF
TRBD2	TRBV4-3	many	TRBJ2-5	TGCGCCAGCAGCCCCATAGGGCGGGGGGTGGAGACCCAGTACTTC	CASSPIGRGVETQYF
NA	TRBV6-1	few	TRBJ2-6	TGTGCCAGCAGTCGAAACCAGAAGAGCTCTGGGGCCAACGTCCTGACTTTC	CASSRNQKSSGANVLTF
NA	TRBV6-5	few	TRBJ1-2	TGTGCCAGCAGGTTGGGGTTTGGCTACACCTTC	CASRLGFGYTF
NA	TRBV5-1	NA	TRBJ2-7	TGCGCCAGCAGCTCGGATTCGCTCGAGCAGTACTTC	CASSSDSLEQYF
TRBD2	TRBV9	NA	TRBJ2-3	TGTGCCAGCAGCACCAGCGGGGGGTCAGATACGCAGTATTTT	CASSTSGGSDTQYF
TRBD1	TRBV12-3/TRBV12-4	few	TRBJ2-3	TGTGCCAGCAGCAAAAAGGGACAGGGGGCTGATACGCAGTATTTT	CASSKKGQGADTQYF
TRBD1	TRBV29-1	NA	TRBJ2-7	TGCAGCGCCGGACAGGGGGGTTCCTACGAGCAGTACTTC	CSAGQGGSYEQYF
NA	TRBV20-1	few	TRBJ1-2	TGCAGTGCTAAGCTGGGACACCCCTATGGCTACACCTTC	CSAKLGHPYGYTF
TRBD1	TRBV6-5	few	TRBJ1-1	TGTGCCAGCAGTTTTGGACAGGGGACGGACACTGAAGCTTTCTTT	CASSFGQGTDTEAFF
TRBD1	TRBV9	many	TRBJ1-1	TGTGCCAGCAGCGGGACAGGGGTTCACACTGAAGCTTTCTTT	CASSGTGVHTEAFF
NA	TRBV6-5	many	TRBJ2-5	TGTGCCAGCAGGCGTGGTGCCGGAGAGACCCAGTACTTC	CASRRGAGETQYF
NA	TRBV5-4	few	TRBJ2-2	TGTGCCAGCAGCTCCTCTCGAGAGGCCGGGGAGCTGTTTTTT	CASSSSREAGELFF
NA	TRBV7-2	few	TRBJ1-6	TGTGCCAGCAGCTTTAAGCCCCAGGAGCTATCACCCCTCCACTTT	CASSFKPQELSPLHF
NA	TRBV5-1	NA	TRBJ2-5	TGCGCCAGCACAGGGGAAGCCCAAGAGACCCAGTACTTC	CASTGEAQETQYF
NA	TRBV27	few	TRBJ2-7	TGTGCCAGCAGTTTATGCTCCTCCGGCAGGGAATTGTCCTACGAGCAGTACTTC	CASSLCSSGRELSYEQYF
NA	TRBV6-2/TRBV6-3	NA	TRBJ1-1	TGTGCCAGCAGCTCCCCCGGTTTCGCTGAAGCTTTCTTT	CASSSPGFAEAFF
NA	TRBV4-3	few	TRBJ1-2	TGCGCCAGCAGCCAAGATCAGGGTAACTATGGCTACACCTTC	CASSQDQGNYGYTF
NA	TRBV3-1	few	TRBJ1-1	TGTGCCTCCGGGACAAAGAACACTGAAGCTTTCTTT	CASGTKNTEAFF
NA	TRBV29-1	many	TRBJ2-3	TGCAGCGTTGTCTCGCGGGGATCCACAGATACGCAGTATTTT	CSVVSRGSTDTQYF
TRBD1	TRBV6-5	few	TRBJ2-6	TGTGCCAGCAGTAAGGAACAGGGGTCTGGGGCCAACGTCCTGACTTTC	CASSKEQGSGANVLTF